The present entry profiles one T cell receptor (beta chain) with its context. Antigen unknown. Clones were sequenced by immunoSEQ multiplex PCR, and TCRdb holds only the in-frame ones, with some missing. The table has tens of thousands of clones, approximately 91% seen once. This sample stems from a study of OX40 agonist ivuxolimab in advanced cancers. Study summary: Dose-escalation patients' cancers were hepatocellular carcinoma, melanoma, renal cell or head and neck cancer. Overall study findings and caveats: With doses of 0.1 to 3.0 mg/kg, CD4+ and CD8+ blood T cells had undergone clonal expansion by week 6. More expanded clones were seen, on average, in CD8+ T cells than in CD4+. The antigens recognized by the expanded peripheral T cells, that is their antigen specificity, were not determined.

Germline V gene sequence: CDR1 SGHNT, CDR2 YYREEE (reference sequence). The CDR3 spans 15 residues. With 3 bases clipped from V and 0 bases from J, the junction kept 6 bases outside the gene matches. The sequence was collected from an adult with an advanced solid tumor such as melanoma, head and neck, liver or kidney cancer. The chain couples TRBV5-4 to TRBJ2-7, with 7 nucleotides matching TRBD2. Sequences were derived from CD4+ or CD8+ T cells sorted from blood, sampled in a trial of the OX40 agonist ivuxolimab. The CDR3 reads CASSSRRGDSYEQYF. The DNA for the CDR3 is TGTGCCAGCAGCTCAAGACGGGGGGACTCCTACGAGCAGTACTTC.